These 2 T cell receptor beta chains were sequenced from one sample in a study of breast tumors, draining lymph nodes, adjacent tissues. TCRdb ran MiXCR on the multiplex PCR reads and lists one entry per CDR3 protein. The table lists approximately 15,000 distinct CDR3 sequences, roughly three fifths of them singletons. Sequenced input: tumor-adjacent breast tissue. The receptors originated from a female donor with breast cancer. Some clones in this sample may be carry-over from other donors' samples.

V usage is TRBV9 and J usage is TRBJ2-2, with 7 nucleotides matching TRBD1. The J segment lost 4 bases and the V segment lost 3 bases, leaving 9 bases of the junction unmatched. The CDR3 is made up of 16 amino acids. In germline, CDR1 is SGDLS, CDR2 YYNGEE. Here the CDR3 DNA reads TGTGCCAGCAGCGCTACCCTGGACAGGATCACCGGGGAGCTGTTTTTT. Encoded protein: CASSATLDRITGELFF.

The chain combines TRBV19 with TRBJ1-6; 7 nucleotides line up with TRBD1. Germline V gives CDR1 LNHDA, CDR2 SQIVND (reference sequence). This CDR3 has 14 amino acids. Germline trimming cut 4 bases from V and 3 bases from J; bases unmatched to any gene: 0. This chain's CDR3 is CASSTGGYNSPLHF. CDR3 coding DNA: TGTGCCAGTAGTACAGGGGGCTATAATTCACCCCTCCACTTT.